This T cell receptor (beta chain) was found in a study of patients and donors after allogeneic stem cell transplantation. TCRdb recomputed calls from the RT-PCR reads with MiXCR, one row per CDR3 protein. The table has fewer than 500,000 distinct CDR3 sequences, roughly 17% seen once. A few counts support this clonotype. In germline, CDR1 is SNHLY, CDR2 FYNNEI. This CDR3 contains 14 residues. The V end was cut by 6 bases, the J end by 5 bases, with 13 bases between. V and J are TRBV2 and TRBJ2-2; D is perhaps TRBD1 (5 bases). The sequence derives from a human donor who was either an allogeneic HSCT recipient or a stem cell or donor lymphocyte infusion donor (not recorded which). It is not recorded whose cells these are; they may come from a transplant donor. Specimen: blood, either unsorted or a sorted T cell fraction (not recorded which). CDR3 sequence: CASRNLRGTGELFF. The DNA for the CDR3 is TGTGCCAGCAGGAACTTAAGGGGAACCGGGGAGCTGTTTTTT.